Below are 21 T cell receptor beta chains sequenced from a single sample in a study of blood T cells in healthy people across ages (dated by TCRdb to 2013 to 2016). The library relied on 5' RACE. TCRdb names Illumina HiSeq 2500 as the instrument used. A second PCR of about 6 to 12 cycles was run with a J-beta primer mix and a sample-barcoded 5' primer. The public reads were quality trimmed at Q25 with fastp and then assembled into clones with MiXCR by TCRdb, keeping productive beta chains. Duplicate CDR3 protein sequences are folded into a single record with the most common DNA and genes. The sample has approximately 1.5 million distinct CDR3 sequences on record, under 55% of them singletons. The ten largest make up about 4% of the sample. Sequencing was carried out using blood. These receptors originate from a woman aged 18-30 years in good health.

This clonotype was counted a few times. The chain links TRBV5-5 to TRBJ1-3; D remains ambiguous. Germline V gene sequence: CDR1 SGHKS, CDR2 YYEKEE (reference sequence). This CDR3 is 16 amino acids long. Trimming pared 4 bases from V and 0 bases from J, leaving 14 bases between. Here the CDR3 reads CASSIRTGDSGNTIYF. The CDR3 coding sequence is TGTGCCAGCAGCATTCGGACCGGGGACTCTGGAAACACCATATATTTT.

V and J are TRBV6-6 and TRBJ1-2; 7 bases are shared with TRBD1. Trimming took 5 bases from V and 4 from J; bases not matched to a gene: 16. This CDR3 spans 17 amino acids. Germline lookup yields CDR1 MNHNY and CDR2 SVGAGI (reference sequence). CDR3 sequence reads: CASSPTPDRFYRYGYTF. The CDR3, as DNA: TGTGCCAGCAGTCCTACACCGGACAGGTTCTATCGCTATGGCTACACCTTC.

The CDR3 sequence: CASNAGTGQFF. CDR3 nucleotides: TGTGCCAGCAATGCCGGGACAGGTCAGTTCTTC. The rearrangement uses TRBV12-3 or TRBV12-4 and TRBJ2-1, with 8 bases fitting TRBD1. Unmatched junction bases numbered 6, after V lost 7 bases and J lost 13 bases. The CDR3 length is 11 residues.

V and J are TRBV29-1 and TRBJ2-2; the D gene is possibly TRBD2 (5 bases). Trimming took off 7 bases at V and 3 bases at J, with 21 bases between the two ends. Germline CDR1 SQVTM, CDR2 ANQGSEA. This CDR3 comprises 16 residues. The CDR3 region is CSAKGPGDPDTGELFF. The CDR3 DNA reads TGCAGCGCCAAAGGACCCGGGGATCCGGACACCGGGGAGCTGTTTTTT.

A few counts support this clonotype. The V gene is TRBV12-3 or TRBV12-4, the J gene TRBJ1-6, with D possibly being TRBD1 (5 bases). V was pared by 5 bases and J by 14 bases, with 16 bases between. The CDR3 extends over 13 amino acids. CDR3 sequence reads: CASSPGTDMSLHF. In DNA, the CDR3 is TGTGCCAGCAGTCCTGGGACGGATATGTCCCTCCACTTT.

This chain connects TRBV29-1 to TRBJ1-2; 9 nucleotides line up with TRBD1. CDR1 and CDR2 (germline): SQVTM, ANQGSEA. V lost 7 bases to trimming and J lost 8 bases; unmatched junction nucleotides: 5. The CDR3 has 11 amino acids. CDR3 in DNA: TGCAGCGCTACAGGGGGCGGAGGCTACACCTTC. The encoded protein is CSATGGGGYTF.

This rearrangement joins TRBV6-5 to TRBJ2-1, with TRBD2 matching 13 bases. The trim removed 2 bases at V and 8 bases at J, leaving 6 bases unmatched. Germline V gene sequence: CDR1 MNHEY, CDR2 SVGAGI. This CDR3 is built from 16 residues. The CDR3 loop reads CASSYGTSGTLDEQFF. CDR3 DNA sequence: TGTGCCAGCAGTTACGGGACTAGCGGGACCCTAGATGAGCAGTTCTTC.

This clonotype was counted a few times. The CDR3 bases are TGTGCCAGCAGCTTAGTGGGGAGCGGTCTCTCCTACAATGAGCAGTTCTTC. Amino acid sequence: CASSLVGSGLSYNEQFF. V usage is TRBV7-2 and J usage is TRBJ2-1, with D possibly matching TRBD2 (5 bases). Germline V gene data show CDR1 as SGHTA and CDR2 as FQGNSA. The CDR3 has 17 residues. V lost 1 base, J lost 0 bases, and 13 bases lay in between.

V and J are TRBV4-3 and TRBJ2-7; D perhaps matches TRBD1 (5 bases). Per germline, CDR1 LGHNA and CDR2 YSLEER. V was pared by 0 bases and J by 2 bases, with 11 bases between. This CDR3 spans 15 amino acids. CDR3 in DNA: TGCGCCAGCAGCCAAGAGTACAGGACCCCCTACGAGCAGTACTTC. Amino acids: CASSQEYRTPYEQYF.

This clonotype was found a few times. This chain links TRBV7-9 with TRBJ2-7; D perhaps matches TRBD2 (6 bases). CDR1 is SEHNR and CDR2 is FQNEAQ in the germline V gene (reference sequence). Trimming stripped 3 bases from V and 7 bases from J, with 25 bases between. CDR3 length: 17 residues. The CDR3 nucleotides read TGTGCCAGCAGCTTCGGATTACAGCCTAGAGGAGGGCGGGAGCAGTACTTC. Its translation is CASSFGLQPRGGREQYF.

The chain has TRBV4-3 and TRBJ1-5; D remains ambiguous. V lost 1 base, J lost 1 base, and 11 bases lay in between. The CDR3 length is 16 residues. Germline values: CDR1 LGHNA, CDR2 YSLEER. CDR3 DNA sequence: TGCGCCAGCAGCCAAGGACGAGGAAAGAGCAATCAGCCCCAGCATTTT. This translates into CASSQGRGKSNQPQHF.

A note on this clonotype: A much bigger clone sits one base away, suggesting this may be a read error. The V gene is TRBV7-6, the J gene TRBJ2-1; weak D call: TRBD1 (6 bases). The V end was cut by 5 bases, the J end by 3 bases, with 11 bases between. The CDR3 totals 14 residues. Germline V gives CDR1 SGHVS, CDR2 FNYEAQ. CDR3 bases: TGTGCCAGCAGCCCCCGGGACAACTACAATGAGCAGTTCTTC. Protein product: CASSPRDNYNEQFF.

In this sample, this clonotype turned up a few times. The chain recombines TRBV19 with TRBJ2-1; TRBD2 agrees at 10 bases. V lost 7 bases and J lost 8; bases outside the gene matches: 8. The germline V gene encodes CDR1 LNHDA and CDR2 SQIVND (reference sequence). This CDR3 has 14 amino acids. This CDR3 reads CASTSGSLGYEQFF. CDR3 nucleotide sequence: TGTGCCAGTACTAGCGGGAGCCTTGGTTATGAGCAGTTCTTC.

This chain joins TRBV12-3 or TRBV12-4 and TRBJ1-1; D ambiguous. The CDR3 is made up of 14 amino acids. The germline V and J ends were trimmed by 5 bases and 0 bases, with 10 bases remaining between them. CDR3 residues: CASSPRRMNTEAFF. CDR3 DNA: TGTGCCAGCAGTCCACGGAGAATGAACACTGAAGCTTTCTTT.

The chain recombines TRBV20-1 with TRBJ2-1; D perhaps matches TRBD1 (6 bases). The V end was cut by 3 bases, the J end by 6 bases, with 15 bases between. Germline values: CDR1 DFQATT, CDR2 SNEGSKA (reference sequence). The CDR3 totals 14 residues. The CDR3 DNA is TGCAGTGCTAGCCTCGTAAAGGGGGTCAATGAGCAGTTCTTC. This sequence encodes CSASLVKGVNEQFF.

This clonotype has just a few counts. This sequence joins TRBV20-1 and TRBJ2-5, with 8 bases that match TRBD1. The end of the DNA is better explained by TRBJ2-7, so the J call may be wrong. There are 10 residues in the CDR3. Germline assignment: CDR1 DFQATT and CDR2 SNEGSKA (reference sequence). The chain's CDR3 is CSADRGEQYF. CDR3 coding DNA: TGCAGTGCTGACAGGGGCGAGCAGTACTTC.

In this sample, this clonotype turned up a few times. The chain carries TRBV4-3 and TRBJ2-1; 9 bases fit TRBD2. Germline V gives CDR1 LGHNA, CDR2 YSLEER. Trimming took 1 base from V and 0 from J; bases not matched to a gene: 13. This CDR3 comprises 20 residues. The CDR3 spells CASSQALAGTFQSSYNEQFF. DNA of the CDR3: TGCGCCAGCAGCCAAGCGCTAGCGGGAACTTTCCAGAGCTCCTACAATGAGCAGTTCTTC.

This clonotype has at least ten counts. The chain uses TRBV7-2 and TRBJ1-2; D possibly corresponds to TRBD1 (5 bases). Trimming took off 1 base at V and 2 bases at J, with 8 bases between the two ends. The germline CDR1 and CDR2 sequences are SGHTA and FQGNSA. The CDR3 is made up of 14 amino acids. CDR3 sequence: CASSLGQGNYGYTF. CDR3 nucleotide sequence: TGTGCCAGCAGCTTAGGTCAGGGAAACTATGGCTACACCTTC.

At least ten counts were recorded for this clonotype. The J gene is TRBJ2-1, the V gene TRBV12-3 or TRBV12-4; no clear D gene. The V gene lost 3 bases and the J gene lost 5 bases, with 5 bases spanning the gap. CDR3 length: 12 amino acids. The CDR3, as DNA: TGTGCCAGCAGTTTTGTCCACAATGAGCAGTTCTTC. Its protein is CASSFVHNEQFF.

The chain is built from TRBV7-2 and TRBJ1-1, with TRBD1 matching over 7 bases. The V segment lost 2 bases and the J segment 7 bases; nucleotides outside the gene matches: 10. Germline CDR1 reads SGHTA; CDR2 reads FQGNSA. The CDR3 sequence is 15 residues long. In nucleotides, the CDR3 is TGTGCCAGCAGCTTAACGTCCCCGGGACAGCTTGAAGCTTTCTTT. Translating gives CASSLTSPGQLEAFF.

This clonotype turned up a few times. The chain is built from TRBV20-1 and TRBJ2-1; D perhaps matches TRBD2 (7 bases). This CDR3 spans 15 amino acids. The germline gives CDR1 DFQATT, CDR2 SNEGSKA (reference sequence). Trimming stripped 6 bases from V and 0 bases from J, with 15 bases between. CDR3 protein: CSAVAGGPSYNEQFF. The CDR3 DNA reads TGCAGTGCCGTAGCCGGGGGGCCCTCCTACAATGAGCAGTTCTTC.